Described below is a single T cell receptor (beta chain) sequence and its context. The entry originates in a study of blood T cell repertoires in COVID-19. The wider study: Both acute and convalescent COVID-19 samples were obtained from the United States, Italy and Spain.

V was shortened by 5 bases and J by 1 base, with 14 bases between the two germline ends. The CDR3 consists of 15 residues. Germline CDR1 LGHNT, CDR2 FRNRAP. TCRdb's table, derived via immunoSEQ multiplex PCR, lists solely in-frame clones and lacks some. The sample lists approximately 82,000 clones, almost 95% occurring once. This TCR was sampled from a woman aged 55-75 years with active COVID-19. The chain combines TRBV12-5 with TRBJ1-1, with D perhaps TRBD1 (6 bases). The material sequenced was peripheral blood. The CDR3 spells CASGPRGTKNTEAFF. The CDR3 DNA is TGTGCTAGTGGTCCCCGTGGGACAAAGAACACTGAAGCTTTCTTT.